Listed below are T cell receptor beta chains from one sample, sequenced in a study of blood T cell repertoires in COVID-19. Using immunoSEQ multiplex PCR, the repertoire was profiled, and TCRdb retains in-frame clones only, with some absent. The sample lists about 150,000 clones, about 85% seen once, with approximately 2.7% in the top ten. Sequencing used peripheral blood. These receptors were obtained from a woman aged 40 to 50 with active or convalescent COVID-19. The CDR3 runs from the conserved cysteine through the conserved F or W. A D gene is named only where the DNA matches it firmly. Not all rows give a size; the values are once, few, many and, for expanded clones, a class.

clone_size	d_call	v_call	j_call	cdr3_nt	cdr3_aa
.	.	TRBV7-9	TRBJ1-1	TGTGCCACCAGGACCGGAGACACTGAAGCTTTCTTT	CATRTGDTEAFF
.	TRBD1	TRBV7-8	TRBJ1-1	TGTGCCAGCCTCAAGCGGACAGGGCTGGTTTTTACTGAAGCTTTCTTT	CASLKRTGLVFTEAFF
.	.	TRBV18	TRBJ2-3	TGTGCCAGCTCACCAAGTGGGGGGTTGAGAGATACGCAGTATTTT	CASSPSGGLRDTQYF
.	TRBD1	TRBV5-1	TRBJ1-4	TGCGCCAGCAGCTTGGGGAGACAGGGGGATGAAAAACTGTTTTTT	CASSLGRQGDEKLFF
.	.	TRBV5-6	TRBJ1-1	TGTGCCAGCAGCCCCCCCCCAGGGAGGACTGAAGCTTTCTTT	CASSPPPGRTEAFF
.	TRBD1	TRBV3-1/TRBV3-2	TRBJ1-2	TGTGCCAGCAGCCAAGGCTGGAGGGCGGACAGGGGAGGTGGCTACACCTTC	CASSQGWRADRGGGYTF
.	.	TRBV27	TRBJ1-2	TGTGCCAGCAGTTTAACCGTCAGAATCCCCGGCTACACCTTC	CASSLTVRIPGYTF
.	TRBD1	TRBV28	TRBJ1-6	TGTGCCAGCGGGAGGACAGGGGAAAATTCACCCCTCCACTTT	CASGRTGENSPLHF
.	.	TRBV3-1/TRBV3-2	TRBJ2-3	TGTGCCAGCAGTGCGACTAGGTCGAGCACAGATACGCAGTATTTT	CASSATRSSTDTQYF
.	.	TRBV27	TRBJ1-5	TGTGCCAGCACTACCTTCGGGGGGTCAAATCAGCCCCAGCATTTT	CASTTFGGSNQPQHF
.	TRBD1	TRBV29-1	TRBJ2-7	TGCAGCGTTCAACAGGGGAATGCCTACGAGCAGTACTTC	CSVQQGNAYEQYF
.	TRBD2	TRBV5-6	TRBJ2-7	TGTGCCAGCAGCCGCCTAGCGGGGGGATACGAGCAGTACTTC	CASSRLAGGYEQYF
.	TRBD1	TRBV7-2	TRBJ2-3	TGTGCCAGCAGCTTAGGATTAGGGACAGGCACAGATACGCAGTATTTT	CASSLGLGTGTDTQYF
.	TRBD1	TRBV7-9	TRBJ2-7	TGTGCCAGCAGCTTACGACAGGGTCTAGGCTACGAGCAGTACTTC	CASSLRQGLGYEQYF
.	.	TRBV12-3/TRBV12-4	TRBJ1-5	TGTGCCAGCACCCTAGACAGCTATCAGCCCCAGCATTTT	CASTLDSYQPQHF
few	.	TRBV4-1	TRBJ1-2	TGCGCCAGCAGCCCTAGGACAGCCGCTAACTATGGCTACACCTTC	CASSPRTAANYGYTF
.	.	TRBV7-9	TRBJ1-2	TGTGCCAGCAGCCCAGCGGCCGGCGGGGGCTACACCTTC	CASSPAAGGGYTF
.	.	TRBV18	TRBJ1-2	TGTGCCAGCTCACCACACCGGGACTATGGCTACACCTTC	CASSPHRDYGYTF
.	TRBD1	TRBV29-1	TRBJ1-1	TGCAGCGTCGGACAGGTGAACACTGAAGCTTTCTTT	CSVGQVNTEAFF
.	.	TRBV30	TRBJ1-5	TGTGCCTGGAGTGTAGCGGGCGGTCAGCCCCAGCATTTT	CAWSVAGGQPQHF
.	TRBD2	TRBV5-5	TRBJ2-7	TGTGCCAGCAGCAAGTGGTCTAGCGGCACCTACGAGCAGTACTTC	CASSKWSSGTYEQYF
.	TRBD1	TRBV6-6	TRBJ1-1	TGTGCCAGCAGTGCCACTGACAGGGCCAACACTGAAGCTTTCTTT	CASSATDRANTEAFF
.	.	TRBV24-1	TRBJ2-3	TGTGCCACCAGTGATTTGCTCGGGCAGGGGCGACAAAAGAGCACAGATACGCAGTATTTT	CATSDLLGQGRQKSTDTQYF
.	TRBD1	TRBV11-2	TRBJ2-1	TGTGCCAGCAGCTCCGGACAGGGCCGATACAATGAGCAGTTCTTC	CASSSGQGRYNEQFF
.	.	TRBV15	TRBJ1-6	TGTGCCACCAGCAGAGATTTTGGACAGCTGAATTCACCCCTCCACTTT	CATSRDFGQLNSPLHF
.	.	TRBV3-1/TRBV3-2	TRBJ2-2	TGTGCCAGCAGCCCGCTGGGCGTCCGGAACACCGGGGAGCTGTTTTTT	CASSPLGVRNTGELFF
.	.	TRBV20-1	TRBJ1-5	TGCAGTGCTAGTCCTGGGCAGGGCGGCAATCAGCCCCAGCATTTT	CSASPGQGGNQPQHF
.	.	TRBV7-9	TRBJ1-2	TGTGCCAGCAGCTTAGTTGGGGGCAACTATGGCTACACCTTC	CASSLVGGNYGYTF
.	.	TRBV28	TRBJ2-7	TGTGCCAGCAGTGATCAGGGGCTAAGCTACGAGCAGTACTTC	CASSDQGLSYEQYF
.	.	TRBV19	TRBJ1-6	TGTGCCAGTAGTCCGACAGAACTTAGCTCCTATAATTCACCCCTCCACTTT	CASSPTELSSYNSPLHF
.	.	TRBV3-1/TRBV3-2	TRBJ1-1	TGTGCCAGCAGCCGCACAGGGTCTGACACTGAAGCTTTCTTT	CASSRTGSDTEAFF
.	TRBD1	TRBV24-1	TRBJ1-5	TGTGCCACCAGTGATCCAACTGACAGGGCTCAGCCCCAGCATTTT	CATSDPTDRAQPQHF
once	.	TRBV11-2	TRBJ1-4	TGTGCCAGCAGTTCTTTTCGGGGGAATGAAAAACTGTTTTTT	CASSSFRGNEKLFF
.	.	TRBV9	TRBJ2-1	TGTGCCAGCAGGTCGGGGGGCTCGCCTGCGAATGAGCAGTTCTTC	CASRSGGSPANEQFF
.	.	TRBV27	TRBJ1-1	TGTGCCAGCAGTTGGGGCGGCGGCCAGAACACTGAAGCTTTCTTT	CASSWGGGQNTEAFF
.	.	TRBV7-9	TRBJ2-7	TGTGCCAGCAGCTTAGCGCTTGTCTACAGCTCCTACGAGCAGTACTTC	CASSLALVYSSYEQYF
.	.	TRBV19	TRBJ1-6	TGTGCCAGTAGTGTTGGCGGGGCGGCGCGGAATTCACCCCTCCACTTT	CASSVGGAARNSPLHF
once	TRBD1	TRBV12-5	TRBJ1-2	TGTGCTAGTGGCTCCACCGACAGGGGTAATGGCTACACCTTC	CASGSTDRGNGYTF
.	.	TRBV9	TRBJ1-1	TGTGCCAGCAGCGTGGCAGTGAACACTGAAGCTTTCTTT	CASSVAVNTEAFF
.	.	TRBV28	TRBJ1-2	TGTGCCAGCAATCCCGGACCATTCGCTGGGGGCATTAGCTATGGCTACACCTTC	CASNPGPFAGGISYGYTF
.	.	TRBV6-5	TRBJ2-3	TGTGCCAGCAGCCCAGACTCGGCGGCTACGCAGTATTTT	CASSPDSAATQYF